The 29 T cell receptor beta chains reported below all come from one sample, sequenced in a study of T cell responses to AZD1222 COVID-19 vaccine. TCRdb's table, derived via immunoSEQ multiplex PCR, lists solely in-frame clones and lacks some. In the table there are 130,000 to 150,000 clones, 85% to 95% of which are singletons. The source material was peripheral blood, sampled after recovery from COVID-19. All receptors derive from an adult who had recovered from COVID-19.

The genes are TRBV28 and TRBJ1-5; weak D call: TRBD1 (5 bases). The V end lost 4 bases, the J end lost 2 bases, and 18 bases lay between the germline ends. The CDR3 has 17 amino acids. Germline V gene sequence: CDR1 MDHEN, CDR2 SYDVKM. CDR3 sequence: CASSYTGTPRGNQPQHF. The CDR3 nucleotides read TGTGCCAGCAGTTACACCGGGACTCCAAGGGGCAATCAGCCCCAGCATTTT.

V is TRBV27 and J is TRBJ2-7; 7 bases match TRBD2. The V gene's germline CDR1 is MNHEY and CDR2 SMNVEV (reference sequence). The V gene end was trimmed by 0 bases and the J gene end by 9 bases; junction bases not matched to a gene: 11. CDR3 length: 15 amino acids. The chain's CDR3 is CASSLSGGSRFTQYF. In nucleotides, the CDR3 is TGTGCCAGCAGTTTATCGGGCGGGAGCCGCTTTACGCAGTACTTC.

This clone occurred a few times. This chain connects TRBV5-1 to TRBJ1-4; D remains unclear. Germline-derived CDR1 and CDR2 are SGHRS and YFSETQ. This CDR3 is 20 amino acids long. V lost 4 bases and J lost 0, with 25 bases in between. The chain's CDR3 is CASSPNRSWWGSSTNEKLFF. CDR3 nucleotides: TGCGCCAGCAGCCCGAATCGAAGTTGGTGGGGATCTTCAACTAATGAAAAACTGTTTTTT.

This rearrangement joins TRBV11-2 to TRBJ2-1, with 9 positions matching TRBD2. The CDR3 sequence is 15 residues long. The germline gives CDR1 SGHAT, CDR2 FQNNGV. V lost 5 bases to trimming and J lost 5 bases; unmatched junction nucleotides: 7. For the CDR3, the DNA is TGTGCCAGCAGCCGGACTAGCGCTAATCACAATGAGCAGTTCTTC. It encodes CASSRTSANHNEQFF. Drawing the rest from reference TRBV11-2 and TRBJ2-1, the complete variable domain is EAGVAQSPRYKIIEKRQSVAFWCNPISGHATLYWYQQILGQGPKLLIQFQNNGVVDDSQLPKDRFSAERLKGVDSTLKIQPAKLEDSAVYLCASSRTSANHNEQFFGPGTRLTVL.

J is TRBJ2-7 and V is TRBV3-1 (or the pseudogene TRBV3-2), with D uncertain. Trimming pared 4 bases from V and 3 bases from J, leaving 13 bases between. CDR1 and CDR2 from the germline V gene are LGHDT and YNNKEL (reference sequence). The CDR3 totals 14 residues. The CDR3: CASSLRASHYEQYF. CDR3 DNA sequence: TGTGCCAGCAGCCTTAGGGCCTCCCACTACGAGCAGTACTTC.

In DNA form, the CDR3 reads TGCGCCAGCAGCACCAGGGTCGAAGAGACCCAGTACTTC. Protein product: CASSTRVEETQYF. V usage is TRBV5-1 and J usage is TRBJ2-5; D is perhaps TRBD1 (5 bases). This CDR3 is built from 13 residues. V dropped 4 bases and J dropped 3 bases, with 10 bases sitting between them. Germline V gene data show CDR1 as SGHRS and CDR2 as YFSETQ.

This clone has just a few counts. The gene calls are TRBV25-1 and TRBJ2-3; TRBD2 agrees at 11 bases. CDR1 MGHDK and CDR2 SYGVNS come from the germline V gene. J was trimmed by 2 bases and V by 4 bases; bases with no gene match: 2. The CDR3 is made up of 15 amino acids. CDR3 in amino acids: CASSASGRTTDTQYF. Here the CDR3 DNA reads TGTGCCAGCAGTGCTAGCGGGAGGACCACAGATACGCAGTATTTT.

The V call is TRBV7-3, the J call TRBJ2-6; 7 nucleotides match TRBD2. The V gene end was trimmed by 3 bases and the J gene end by 2 bases; junction bases not matched to a gene: 7. The germline CDR1 and CDR2 sequences are SGHTA and FQGTGA. The CDR3 extends over 17 amino acids. The CDR3 DNA is TGTGCCAGCAGCTTGGGTAGCGGGCTAGCTGGGGCCAACGTCCTGACTTTC. Its protein is CASSLGSGLAGANVLTF.

The chain joins TRBV5-1 to TRBJ2-5; tentatively, D is TRBD2 (6 bases). The V and J ends lost 0 bases and 5 bases respectively, with 14 bases between them. CDR1 is SGHRS, CDR2 YFSETQ, per germline. The CDR3 spans 15 residues. The CDR3, as DNA: TGCGCCAGCAGCTTGGGGGTCAGGGAGGATGAGACCCAGTACTTC. Translated: CASSLGVREDETQYF.

The chain links TRBV5-5 to TRBJ2-7; 7 bases map to TRBD1. CDR3 length: 15 residues. Germline V lookup: CDR1 SGHKS, CDR2 YYEKEE (reference sequence). The J segment lost 4 bases and the V segment lost 3 bases, leaving 10 bases of the junction unmatched. The CDR3 DNA is TGTGCCAGCAGCTCGACCGGGACACAGGGGTACGAGCAGTACTTC. The encoded protein is CASSSTGTQGYEQYF.

This chain links TRBV10-1 with TRBJ2-2, with 7 positions matching TRBD2. The J segment lost 6 bases and the V segment lost 2 bases, leaving 3 bases of the junction unmatched. CDR1 and CDR2 (germline): WNHNN, SYGVQD (reference sequence). The CDR3 loop spans 14 amino acids. The CDR3 DNA reads TGCGCCAGCAGTGAGGGACTAGTGTCCGGGGAGCTGTTTTTT. Protein: CASSEGLVSGELFF.

The genes are TRBV27 and TRBJ1-6, with 7 bases that match TRBD1. V shed 10 bases and J 5 bases; nucleotides not matched to a gene: 8. Per the germline V gene, CDR1 is MNHEY and CDR2 is SMNVEV (reference sequence). The CDR3 sequence is 14 residues long. The DNA of the CDR3 is TGTGCCACCCGACCGGGACAGAATAATTCACCCCTCCACTTT. It yields the protein CATRPGQNNSPLHF.

The chain recombines TRBV6-1 with TRBJ2-7, with D unresolved. Germline V gene data show CDR1 as MNHNS and CDR2 as SASEGT. The CDR3 is 13 amino acids. The V end lost 0 bases, the J end lost 3 bases, and 6 bases lay between the germline ends. CDR3 loop: CASSEAQSYEQYF. The CDR3 nucleotides read TGTGCCAGCAGTGAAGCGCAGAGCTACGAGCAGTACTTC.

The J gene is TRBJ2-7, the V gene TRBV5-3; 9 nucleotides match TRBD1. TRBV5-3 is marked as an open reading frame, function uncertain. Trimming removed 1 base from V and 5 bases from J; junction bases left unmatched: 10. The length of the CDR3 is 16 residues. The CDR3 bases are TGTGCCAGAAGCTTGAGGACAGGGGTGGGCGTCGACGAGCAGTACTTC. Translation: CARSLRTGVGVDEQYF.

The V and J genes are TRBV25-1 and TRBJ2-6, with 7 positions matching TRBD2. The CDR3 has 18 amino acids. Germline CDR1 reads MGHDK; CDR2 reads SYGVNS. J lost 0 bases, V lost 10 bases, and 15 bases had no gene match. CDR3 amino acids: CAIPGPPSGHSGANVLTF. The DNA of the CDR3 is TGTGCCATACCCGGGCCGCCTAGCGGACACTCTGGGGCCAACGTCCTGACTTTC.

The J gene is TRBJ1-4, the V gene TRBV7-9; 12 bases are a match to TRBD1. CDR3 size: 16 residues. The J segment lost 4 bases and the V segment lost 5 bases, leaving 5 bases of the junction unmatched. The germline V gene has CDR1 SEHNR and CDR2 FQNEAQ (reference sequence). For the CDR3, the DNA is TGTGCCAGCAGCCTCGGGACAGGGGGCTATAATGAAAAACTGTTTTTT. Amino acid sequence: CASSLGTGGYNEKLFF.

In nucleotides, the CDR3 is TGTGCCAGCTCACCACCGTCCGGGAGTAAGAATGAGCAGTTCTTC. Residues: CASSPPSGSKNEQFF. The V gene is TRBV18, the J gene TRBJ2-1; D might be TRBD2 (6 bases). The germline CDR1 and CDR2 sequences are KGHSH and LQKENI. The CDR3 sequence is 15 residues long. The ends were cut back, 0 bases at V and 7 bases at J, with 13 bases in the middle.

In DNA form, the CDR3 reads TGTGCCAGCAGTTCAGGTCAGCCCCAGCATTTT. It specifies CASSSGQPQHF. V usage is TRBV28 and J usage is TRBJ1-5; D gene unclear. V was trimmed by 4 bases and J by 6 bases, leaving 4 bases between them. Germline values: CDR1 MDHEN, CDR2 SYDVKM. The CDR3 loop spans 11 amino acids.

The V and J genes are TRBV19 and TRBJ1-5, with unresolved D. Germline V gene sequence: CDR1 LNHDA, CDR2 SQIVND (reference sequence). This CDR3 comprises 14 residues. V lost 5 bases to trimming and J lost 6 bases, with 14 bases between them. The CDR3 coding sequence is TGTGCCAGTAGTGCCTTGCGACGGGTTCAGCCCCAGCATTTT. The encoded protein is CASSALRRVQPQHF.

The J gene is TRBJ1-1, the V gene TRBV5-1; 9 bases map to TRBD1. This CDR3 comprises 18 residues. The germline V gene encodes CDR1 SGHRS and CDR2 YFSETQ. Trimming took 4 bases from V and 0 from J; bases not matched to a gene: 13. The DNA for the CDR3 is TGCGCCAGCAGCCCCGGCGCCGGGACAGGGAGCTTGAACACTGAAGCTTTCTTT. It encodes CASSPGAGTGSLNTEAFF. Looking up the rest from reference TRBV5-1 and TRBJ1-1 gives the full variable domain: KAGVTQTPRYLIKTRGQQVTLSCSPISGHRSVSWYQQTPGQGLQFLFEYFSETQRNKGNFPGRFSGRQFSNSRSEMNVSTLELGDSALYLCASSPGAGTGSLNTEAFFGQGTRLTVV.

This chain uses TRBV27 with TRBJ2-1; 10 bases agree with TRBD2. The length of the CDR3 is 14 residues. The ends lost 8 bases at V and 10 bases at J; junction bases unmatched: 11. The germline gives CDR1 MNHEY, CDR2 SMNVEV (reference sequence). Written as DNA, the CDR3 is TGTGCCAGCGAACTAGCGGGACCCTCGAGGGAGCAGTTCTTC. Its translation is CASELAGPSREQFF.

J is TRBJ2-7 and V is TRBV5-1; no definite D call. The germline V and J ends were trimmed by 0 bases and 7 bases, with 14 bases remaining between them. Looked up from germline, CDR1 is SGHRS and CDR2 is YFSETQ. The CDR3 length is 14 residues. The CDR3 DNA is TGCGCCAGCAGCTTGGGGAATAGAATTAGGGAGCAGTACTTC. It is translated as CASSLGNRIREQYF.

V is TRBV28 and J is TRBJ1-5; 7 bases agree with TRBD1. CDR3 size: 15 residues. Germline CDR1 reads MDHEN; CDR2 reads SYDVKM. V lost 4 bases, J lost 5 bases, and 8 bases stayed unmatched. This CDR3 is CASSSRQGHYQPQHF. The CDR3 bases are TGTGCCAGCAGTTCCAGACAGGGCCACTATCAGCCCCAGCATTTT.

V usage is TRBV6-5 and J usage is TRBJ2-7, with 7 bases fitting TRBD1. Trimming at V came to 5 bases and at J to 9 bases, leaving 13 bases not matched to a gene. Germline lookup yields CDR1 MNHEY and CDR2 SVGAGI. The CDR3 loop spans 14 amino acids. The CDR3 is CASSTDRVLTGQYF. CDR3 nucleotides: TGTGCCAGCAGTACCGACAGGGTCCTCACCGGGCAGTACTTC.

The chain joins TRBV18 to TRBJ1-4, with 9 nucleotides matching TRBD1. The CDR3 is made up of 16 amino acids. The junction had 12 bases not matched to a gene; V was cut back by 5 bases and J by 8 bases. Germline values: CDR1 KGHSH, CDR2 LQKENI. Written as DNA, the CDR3 is TGTGCCAGCTCAGCGACCCGGGGGACAGGGAGCGAAAAACTGTTTTTT. Translating it yields CASSATRGTGSEKLFF. The variable domain in full, with the rest retrieved from reference TRBV18 and TRBJ1-4, is NAGVMQNPRHLVRRRGQEARLRCSPMKGHSHVYWYRQLPEEGLKFMVYLQKENIIDESGMPKERFSAEFPKEGPSILRIQQVVRGDSAAYFCASSATRGTGSEKLFFGSGTQLSVL.

V usage is TRBV19 and J usage is TRBJ2-7; unclear D gene. V lost 8 bases, J lost 0 bases, and 11 bases lay in between. There are 13 residues in the CDR3. Germline V gives CDR1 LNHDA, CDR2 SQIVND (reference sequence). This chain's CDR3 is CASSIAFSYEQYF. As DNA, the CDR3 is TGTGCCAGTTCAATAGCCTTCTCCTACGAGCAGTACTTC.

In its sample, this clone was seen once. CDR3 sequence: CASSRPYDRGQGAFF. Here the CDR3 DNA reads TGTGCCAGCAGCCGACCGTACGACAGGGGGCAAGGAGCTTTCTTT. The rearrangement uses TRBV6-5 and TRBJ1-1; 10 positions match TRBD1. The germline V gene encodes CDR1 MNHEY and CDR2 SVGAGI. This CDR3 spans 15 amino acids. Unmatched junction bases numbered 14, after V lost 6 bases and J lost 10 bases.

This rearrangement joins TRBV27 to TRBJ2-7; D ambiguous. This CDR3 has 14 amino acids. Per the germline V gene, CDR1 is MNHEY and CDR2 is SMNVEV (reference sequence). V was pared by 0 bases and J by 0 bases, with 6 bases between. The CDR3 bases are TGTGCCAGCAGTTTATCCCGAGGCTCCTACGAGCAGTACTTC. Protein: CASSLSRGSYEQYF.

The chain combines TRBV27 with TRBJ1-2; the D gene is possibly TRBD1 (6 bases). The CDR3 has 15 amino acids. CDR1 and CDR2 (germline): MNHEY, SMNVEV (reference sequence). Deletions cut 8 bases from V and 0 bases from J, with 16 bases between. The CDR3 DNA follows: TGTGCCAGCCGTACCGGACAGAGAGCTAACTATGGCTACACCTTC. It translates to CASRTGQRANYGYTF.